The next 26 T cell receptor beta chains were all read from a single sample in a study of blood T cells in healthy people across ages. Primers used in a second PCR of about 6 to 11 cycles were a sample-barcoded 5' primer and a J-beta primer mix. TCRdb itself ran the 5' RACE reads through MiXCR, one entry per CDR3 protein. The repertoire has about 1.1 million distinct CDR3 sequences, around two fifths of them found once; the top ten carry about an eighth. Material for sequencing was blood. The origin of the receptors is a man aged 18 to 35 in good health.

The genes are TRBV2 and TRBJ1-2; no definite D call. The CDR3 spans 13 residues. V lost 6 bases, J lost 5 bases, and 13 bases lay in between. Germline CDR1 reads SNHLY; CDR2 reads FYNNEI. Here the CDR3 reads CASSFDGLYGYTF. CDR3 bases: TGTGCCAGCAGCTTCGACGGACTATATGGCTACACCTTC.

The chain couples TRBV7-9 to TRBJ1-2; D not resolved. The germline V gene encodes CDR1 SEHNR and CDR2 FQNEAQ (reference sequence). Trimming shortened V by 6 bases and J by 4 bases, and 15 bases separated the two germline ends. CDR3 length equals 14 residues. CDR3 sequence: CASSPTLLVYGYTF. CDR3 nucleotide sequence: TGTGCCAGCAGTCCAACCCTCCTAGTCTATGGCTACACCTTC. Full variable domain (outside the CDR3, taken from reference TRBV7-9 and TRBJ1-2): DTGVSQNPRHKITKRGQNVTFRCDPISEHNRLYWYRQTLGQGPEFLTYFQNEAQLEKSRLLSDRFSAERPKGSFSTLEIQRTEQGDSAMYLCASSPTLLVYGYTFGSGTRLTVV.

The rearrangement links TRBV6-6 to TRBJ1-1; D gene ambiguous. Per the germline V gene, CDR1 is MNHNY and CDR2 is SVGAGI (reference sequence). CDR3 length: 13 residues. V was clipped by 6 bases and J by 3 bases, with 11 bases between them. The CDR3 is CASSPSSDTEAFF. The CDR3 DNA reads as TGTGCCAGCAGCCCCAGCAGTGACACTGAAGCTTTCTTT.

This clonotype has more than one count but fewer than ten. The CDR3 loop is CASSLYSIGVNYGYTF. In nucleotides, the CDR3 is TGTGCCAGCAGCTTATATAGTATAGGGGTTAACTATGGCTACACCTTC. This chain connects TRBV7-2 to TRBJ1-2; possibly TRBD1 for D (5 bases). Trimming removed 2 bases at V and 1 base at J, with 14 bases between. The CDR3 loop spans 16 amino acids. Germline V gives CDR1 SGHTA, CDR2 FQGNSA.

This clonotype appeared a few times. This chain uses TRBV15 with TRBJ2-3; TRBD1 is a possible D gene (6 bases). Between the trimmed V and J ends, which lost 0 bases and 5 bases, there was a span of 15 bases. Germline V gives CDR1 LNHNV, CDR2 YYDKDF (reference sequence). The CDR3 sequence is 16 residues long. This CDR3 is CATSRDPATGIDTQYF. CDR3 nucleotides: TGTGCCACCAGCAGAGATCCTGCGACAGGAATAGATACGCAGTATTTT.

The chain links TRBV10-3 to TRBJ2-2; D may be TRBD1 or TRBD2 (6 bases each). Germline assignment: CDR1 ENHRY and CDR2 SYGVKD. With 2 bases removed from V and 3 bases from J, the gap between germline ends came to 13 bases. This CDR3 contains 16 residues. The CDR3 region is CAISEKGGRDTGELFF. The DNA for the CDR3 is TGTGCCATCAGTGAGAAGGGGGGCCGAGACACCGGGGAGCTGTTTTTT.

Concerning this clonotype itself: This may come from a read error, since a much larger clone is one base off. V and J are TRBV29-1 and TRBJ2-7; 7 positions match TRBD1. The J segment lost 7 bases and the V segment lost 7 bases, leaving 7 bases of the junction unmatched. The CDR3 extends over 11 amino acids. Germline V gene sequence: CDR1 SQVTM, CDR2 ANQGSEA. The CDR3 is CSGGQTNEQYF. The CDR3 bases are TGCAGCGGGGGACAGACTAATGAGCAGTACTTC.

In its sample, this clonotype was seen a few times. V gene TRBV27 combines with J gene TRBJ1-2; TRBD1 might be the D (6 bases). Trimming cost V 0 bases and J 2 bases, with 13 bases left between them. Germline V gene data show CDR1 as MNHEY and CDR2 as SMNVEV (reference sequence). The CDR3 is made up of 16 amino acids. The CDR3 sequence is CASSLSTRGPNYGYTF. The CDR3 bases are TGTGCCAGCAGTTTATCAACCAGGGGCCCAAACTATGGCTACACCTTC.

This clonotype was detected only a few times. V is TRBV3-1 and J is TRBJ2-1, with 8 bases that match TRBD1. CDR3 length: 16 residues. Germline values: CDR1 LGHDT, CDR2 YNNKEL (reference sequence). V was pared by 6 bases and J by 1 base, with 8 bases of the junction left unmatched. CDR3 region: CASRNYRGKSYNEQFF. Written as DNA, the CDR3 is TGTGCCAGCAGAAACTACAGGGGGAAATCCTACAATGAGCAGTTCTTC.

This clonotype was detected only a few times. V is TRBV12-3 or TRBV12-4 and J is TRBJ1-2; 9 positions match TRBD1. The J segment lost 8 bases and the V segment lost 4 bases, leaving 5 bases of the junction unmatched. The CDR3 spans 13 residues. CDR3 sequence reads: CASSSGQGRGYTF. The CDR3 DNA reads as TGTGCCAGCAGTTCGGGACAGGGTAGAGGCTACACCTTC.

The chain combines TRBV7-8 with TRBJ1-2; 8 bases fit TRBD1. Trimming removed 3 bases from V and 4 bases from J; junction bases left unmatched: 7. The germline V gene encodes CDR1 SGHVS and CDR2 FQNEAQ. The CDR3 sequence is 15 residues long. The CDR3 region has the DNA TGTGCCAGCAGCTTCGCCGGACAGGGCTTCTATGGCTACACCTTC. Translation: CASSFAGQGFYGYTF.

In its sample, this clonotype was seen a few times. This rearrangement joins TRBV12-3 or TRBV12-4 to TRBJ1-2; D is ambiguous. The CDR3 has 17 amino acids. V was cut by 1 base and J by 0 bases, with 15 bases left in between. The CDR3 protein is CASSLGGNFRANYGYTF. The CDR3 nucleotides are TGTGCCAGCAGTTTAGGCGGCAACTTTCGGGCTAACTATGGCTACACCTTC.

The rearrangement joins TRBV6-6 to TRBJ2-1, with D perhaps TRBD2 (7 bases). Germline CDR1 is MNHNY and CDR2 is SVGAGI (reference sequence). Between the trimmed V and J ends, which lost 2 bases and 6 bases, there was a span of 20 bases. CDR3 length: 17 residues. DNA for the CDR3: TGTGCCAGCAGTTACCACGCCGCGGGGGCCGCCCCCAATGAGCAGTTCTTC. This gives the protein CASSYHAAGAAPNEQFF.

This clonotype was seen a handful of times. This chain joins TRBV7-9 and TRBJ1-2; 7 bases map to TRBD1. In germline, CDR1 is SEHNR, CDR2 FQNEAQ (reference sequence). J was trimmed by 5 bases and V by 5 bases; bases with no gene match: 14. CDR3 length: 16 amino acids. The CDR3 sequence is CASSISDRRADYGYTF. In nucleotides, the CDR3 is TGTGCCAGCAGCATATCGGACAGGCGCGCAGATTATGGCTACACCTTC.

The chain couples TRBV29-1 to TRBJ2-7; 8 nucleotides line up with TRBD1. J lost 7 bases, V lost 7 bases, and 6 bases had no gene match. From germline, CDR1 is SQVTM and CDR2 ANQGSEA. This CDR3 comprises 11 residues. The CDR3 is CSGGTGLEQYF. The CDR3 nucleotides are TGCAGCGGGGGGACAGGTTTGGAGCAGTACTTC.

This chain joins TRBV6-2 or TRBV6-3 and TRBJ2-3; 8 bases align to TRBD2. The germline CDR1 and CDR2 sequences are MNHEY and SVGEGT. Trimming removed 2 bases from V and 2 bases from J; junction bases left unmatched: 6. The CDR3 loop spans 16 amino acids. In DNA, the CDR3 is TGTGCCAGCAGTTACAAGAGCGGGGGCCTCACAGATACGCAGTATTTT. This encodes CASSYKSGGLTDTQYF.

This clonotype was observed a handful of times. The chain uses TRBV10-3 and TRBJ2-2, with unresolved D. Trimming pared 6 bases from V and 7 bases from J, leaving 9 bases between. This CDR3 is built from 12 residues. CDR1 is ENHRY, CDR2 SYGVKD, per germline. CDR3 loop: CAIRTTGGELFF. The CDR3 nucleotides are TGTGCCATCAGAACCACCGGCGGGGAGCTGTTTTTT.

This chain connects TRBV7-2 to TRBJ1-6; D uncertain. V was shortened by 7 bases and J by 3 bases, with 16 bases between the two germline ends. This CDR3 has 16 residues. Germline CDR1 SGHTA, CDR2 FQGNSA. The CDR3: CASTSSGNFYNSPLHF. CDR3 DNA: TGTGCCAGCACCTCCTCGGGAAACTTCTATAATTCACCCCTCCACTTT.

This clonotype showed up many times. This chain joins TRBV5-6 and TRBJ2-3; D ambiguous. CDR3 length: 14 residues. V lost 0 bases to trimming and J lost 2 bases, with 7 bases between them. The germline V gene encodes CDR1 SGHDT and CDR2 YYEEEE. CDR3 DNA sequence: TGTGCCAGCAGCTTGGAATCCGTCACAGATACGCAGTATTTT. This codes for CASSLESVTDTQYF.

The chain recombines TRBV6-5 with TRBJ2-2, with 7 bases identical to TRBD2. The CDR3 has 17 amino acids. The germline V gene encodes CDR1 MNHEY and CDR2 SVGAGI. V gave up 0 bases and J gave up 1 base; unmatched junction bases: 5. CDR3 residues: CASSYSSGAGNTGELFF. Written as DNA, the CDR3 is TGTGCCAGCAGTTACTCGAGCGGGGCGGGGAACACCGGGGAGCTGTTTTTT.

This clonotype was detected only a few times. The chain joins TRBV27 to TRBJ1-2, with 7 bases lining up with TRBD1. This CDR3 spans 15 amino acids. The ends lost 6 bases at V and 3 bases at J; junction bases unmatched: 10. CDR1 and CDR2 from the germline V gene are MNHEY and SMNVEV (reference sequence). This chain's CDR3 is CASSSTTGTYYGYTF. The CDR3, as DNA: TGTGCCAGCAGCTCCACGACAGGGACGTACTATGGCTACACCTTC.

This clonotype has just a few counts. The V call is TRBV4-1, the J call TRBJ1-5, with unresolved D. V gave up 0 bases and J gave up 4 bases, with 13 bases separating them. Germline CDR1 is MGHRA and CDR2 is YSYEKL. CDR3 size: 16 residues. CDR3 residues: CASSQDPWPPNQPQHF. CDR3 nucleotide sequence: TGCGCCAGCAGCCAAGACCCCTGGCCCCCGAATCAGCCCCAGCATTTT.

This clonotype has a count of ten or more. V is TRBV3-1 and J is TRBJ2-7; D not certain. Trimming pared 0 bases from V and 3 bases from J, leaving 6 bases between. CDR1 and CDR2 from the germline V gene are LGHDT and YNNKEL (reference sequence). The CDR3 sequence is 13 residues long. CDR3 sequence reads: CASSQDRYYEQYF. CDR3 coding DNA: TGTGCCAGCAGCCAAGACAGGTACTACGAGCAGTACTTC.

The V call is TRBV7-2, the J call TRBJ1-5; TRBD1 might be the D (5 bases). The germline CDR1 and CDR2 sequences are SGHTA and FQGNSA. The CDR3 is 15 amino acids. V was trimmed by 5 bases and J by 0 bases, leaving 11 bases between them. The CDR3 is CASSQWGYSNQPQHF. DNA of the CDR3: TGTGCCAGCAGCCAATGGGGGTATAGCAATCAGCCCCAGCATTTT.

The gene calls are TRBV4-2 and TRBJ2-1; D ambiguous. Per germline, CDR1 LGHNA and CDR2 YNFKEQ. V was cut by 4 bases and J by 0 bases, with 10 bases left in between. The CDR3 has 15 residues. CDR3 sequence reads: CASSLMGNSYNEQFF. As DNA, the CDR3 is TGTGCCAGCAGCCTTATGGGGAACTCCTACAATGAGCAGTTCTTC.

The chain couples TRBV6-1 to TRBJ1-2; perhaps TRBD1 as D (5 bases). The CDR3 totals 15 residues. Trimming took off 5 bases at V and 3 bases at J, with 16 bases between the two ends. The germline V gene has CDR1 MNHNS and CDR2 SASEGT. The CDR3, as DNA: TGTGCCAGCAGTTTGGCTTTTAGGGGAGACTATGGCTACACCTTC. Its protein product is CASSLAFRGDYGYTF.